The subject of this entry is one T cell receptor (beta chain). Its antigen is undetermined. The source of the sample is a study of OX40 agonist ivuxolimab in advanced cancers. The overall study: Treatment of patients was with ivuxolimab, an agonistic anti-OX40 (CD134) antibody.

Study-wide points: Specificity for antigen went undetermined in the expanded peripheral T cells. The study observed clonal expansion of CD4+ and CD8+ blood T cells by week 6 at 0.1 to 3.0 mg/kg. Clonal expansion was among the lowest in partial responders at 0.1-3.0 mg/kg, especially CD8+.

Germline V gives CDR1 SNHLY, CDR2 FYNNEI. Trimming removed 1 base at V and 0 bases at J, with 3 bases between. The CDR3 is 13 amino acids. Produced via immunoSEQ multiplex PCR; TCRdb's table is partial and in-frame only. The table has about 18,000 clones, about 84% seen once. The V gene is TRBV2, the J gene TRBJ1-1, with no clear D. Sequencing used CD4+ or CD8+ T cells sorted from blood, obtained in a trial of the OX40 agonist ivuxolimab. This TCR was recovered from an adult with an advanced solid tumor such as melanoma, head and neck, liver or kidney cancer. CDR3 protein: CASSEGMNTEAFF. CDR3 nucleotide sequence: TGTGCCAGCAGTGAAGGCATGAACACTGAAGCTTTCTTT.